This is a list of T cell receptor beta chains from one sample in a study of beta chain features in type 1 diabetes. Method: immunoSEQ multiplex PCR; TCRdb's copy keeps in-frame clones and lacks some. The sample has 350,000 to 450,000 clones, about 14% seen once. The specimen sequenced was naive CD4+ T cells from blood. These TCRs come from a man in his thirties or forties in good health. Each CDR3 is given with its conserved first and last residue. The D gene is left open where the match is weak. Not every row has a clone size; where given, it reads once, few, many or a size class.

V gene,D gene,J gene,clone size,CDR3 protein,CDR3 DNA
TRBV5-1,-,TRBJ2-3,-,CASSQSGSRTDTQYF,TGCGCCAGCAGCCAATCGGGGAGTAGGACAGATACGCAGTATTTT
TRBV29-1,-,TRBJ2-1,-,CSVRTGNEQFF,TGCAGCGTTCGGACCGGGAATGAGCAGTTCTTC
TRBV30,TRBD1,TRBJ2-2,-,CAWSVRAGGSTGELFF,TGTGCCTGGAGTGTACGGGCAGGGGGTTCCACCGGGGAGCTGTTTTTT
TRBV30,-,TRBJ1-5,-,CALGENSNQPQHF,TGTGCCTTAGGGGAGAATAGCAATCAGCCCCAGCATTTT
TRBV10-3,-,TRBJ2-2,-,CAISESRTFGGGELFF,TGTGCCATCAGTGAGTCAAGGACATTCGGTGGCGGGGAGCTGTTTTTT
TRBV9,TRBD2,TRBJ2-1,few,CASSLAGGLNEQFF,TGTGCCAGCAGCTTAGCGGGGGGCCTCAATGAGCAGTTCTTC
TRBV5-6,-,TRBJ2-3,few,CASSLSVPDTQYF,TGTGCCAGCAGCTTGAGTGTCCCAGATACGCAGTATTTT
TRBV18,-,TRBJ2-5,-,CASSPVSGETQYF,TGTGCCAGCTCACCTGTATCAGGAGAGACCCAGTACTTC
TRBV9,TRBD2,TRBJ2-5,-,CASSVATLAGAAGQETQYF,TGTGCCAGCAGCGTAGCTACTCTAGCGGGAGCGGCAGGACAAGAGACCCAGTACTTC
TRBV7-6,TRBD1,TRBJ2-5,few,CASSRPLRQGIRETQYF,TGTGCCAGCAGCCGGCCTCTCAGACAGGGCATTCGGGAGACCCAGTACTTC
TRBV9,-,TRBJ2-1,-,CASSVVSTNNEQFF,TGTGCCAGCAGCGTAGTCTCTACCAACAATGAGCAGTTCTTC
TRBV4-3,-,TRBJ2-4,few,CASSQGGLKLAKNIQYF,TGCGCCAGCAGCCAAGGAGGGTTAAAGCTAGCCAAAAACATTCAGTACTTC
TRBV7-2,-,TRBJ1-1,-,CASSLTRAGNTEAFF,TGTGCCAGCAGCTTAACTAGAGCAGGGAACACTGAAGCTTTCTTT
TRBV7-6,TRBD2,TRBJ2-5,few,CASSLTSGTQYF,TGTGCCAGCAGCTTGACTAGCGGGACCCAGTACTTC
TRBV19,TRBD1,TRBJ2-1,-,CASSIAGQGAYNEQFF,TGTGCCAGTAGTATTGCCGGACAGGGAGCCTACAATGAGCAGTTCTTC
TRBV7-9,-,TRBJ2-1,-,CASSLPLGIARFF,TGTGCCAGCAGCTTACCCCTAGGGATAGCAAGGTTCTTC
TRBV11-3,-,TRBJ2-2,few,CASKRASNGELFF,TGTGCCAGCAAAAGGGCCAGTAACGGGGAGCTGTTTTTT
TRBV7-8,-,TRBJ2-7,-,CASSITVQGRSLYEQYF,TGTGCCAGCAGCATTACCGTGCAGGGGCGCAGCCTCTACGAGCAGTACTTC
TRBV15,-,TRBJ1-2,-,CATSRDPPRIYGYTF,TGTGCCACCAGCAGAGATCCTCCCCGCATCTATGGCTACACCTTC
TRBV9,TRBD1,TRBJ2-2,few,CASSVEVRGPGELFF,TGTGCCAGCAGCGTAGAGGTCAGGGGGCCCGGGGAGCTGTTTTTT